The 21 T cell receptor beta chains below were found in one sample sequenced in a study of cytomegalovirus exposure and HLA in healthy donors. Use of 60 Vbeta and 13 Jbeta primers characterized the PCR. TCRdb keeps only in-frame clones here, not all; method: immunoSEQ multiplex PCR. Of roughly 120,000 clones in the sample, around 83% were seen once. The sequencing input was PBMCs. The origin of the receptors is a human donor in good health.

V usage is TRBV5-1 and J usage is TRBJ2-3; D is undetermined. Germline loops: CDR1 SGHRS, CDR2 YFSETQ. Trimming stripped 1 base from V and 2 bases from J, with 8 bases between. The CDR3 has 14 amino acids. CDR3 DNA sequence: TGCGCCAGCAGCTTGTCTCCGTTCACAGATACGCAGTATTTT. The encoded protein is CASSLSPFTDTQYF.

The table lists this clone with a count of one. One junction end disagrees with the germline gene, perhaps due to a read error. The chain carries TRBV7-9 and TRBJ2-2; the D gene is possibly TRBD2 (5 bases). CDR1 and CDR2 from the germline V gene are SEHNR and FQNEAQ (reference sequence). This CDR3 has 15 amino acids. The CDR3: CSSSFITSGSGELFF. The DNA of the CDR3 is TGTTCCAGCAGCTTCATAACGTCGGGGAGCGGGGAGCTGTTTTTT. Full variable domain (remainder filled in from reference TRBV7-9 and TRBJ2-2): DTGVSQNPRHKITKRGQNVTFRCDPISEHNRLYWYRQTLGQGPEFLTYFQNEAQLEKSRLLSDRFSAERPKGSFSTLEIQRTEQGDSAMYLCSSSFITSGSGELFFGEGSRLTVL.

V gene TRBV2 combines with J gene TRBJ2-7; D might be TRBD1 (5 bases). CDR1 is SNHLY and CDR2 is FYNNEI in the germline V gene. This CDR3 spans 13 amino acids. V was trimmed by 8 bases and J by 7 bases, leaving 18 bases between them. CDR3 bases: TGTGCCAGCGGCCGCAGGGCAGAAGGGGAGCAGTACTTC. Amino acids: CASGRRAEGEQYF.

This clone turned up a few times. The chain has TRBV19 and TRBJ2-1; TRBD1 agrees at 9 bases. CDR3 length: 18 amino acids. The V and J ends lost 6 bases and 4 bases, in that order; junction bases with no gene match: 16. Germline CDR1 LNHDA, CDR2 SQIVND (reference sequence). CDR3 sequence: CASSAPQVQGAVYNEQFF. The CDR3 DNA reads TGTGCCAGTAGCGCACCCCAGGTACAGGGGGCGGTATACAATGAGCAGTTCTTC.

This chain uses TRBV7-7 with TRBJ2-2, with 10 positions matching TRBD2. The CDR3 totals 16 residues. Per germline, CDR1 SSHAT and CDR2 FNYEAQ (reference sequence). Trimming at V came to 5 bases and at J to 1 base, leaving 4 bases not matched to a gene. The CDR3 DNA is TGTGCCAGCAGCCCGTTAGCGGGGGGGAACACCGGGGAGCTGTTTTTT. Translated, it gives CASSPLAGGNTGELFF.

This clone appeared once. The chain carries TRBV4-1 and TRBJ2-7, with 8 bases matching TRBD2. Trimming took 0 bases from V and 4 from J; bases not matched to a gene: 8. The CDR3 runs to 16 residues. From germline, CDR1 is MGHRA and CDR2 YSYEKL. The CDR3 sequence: CASSQDFRLAGYEQYF. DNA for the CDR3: TGCGCCAGCAGCCAAGATTTTAGGCTAGCGGGTTACGAGCAGTACTTC.

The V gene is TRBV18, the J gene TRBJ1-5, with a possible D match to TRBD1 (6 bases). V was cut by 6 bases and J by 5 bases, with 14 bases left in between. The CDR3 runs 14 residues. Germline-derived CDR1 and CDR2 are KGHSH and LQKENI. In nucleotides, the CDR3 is TGTGCCAGCTCGCCAACAGGGATTCATCAGCCCCAGCATTTT. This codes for CASSPTGIHQPQHF.

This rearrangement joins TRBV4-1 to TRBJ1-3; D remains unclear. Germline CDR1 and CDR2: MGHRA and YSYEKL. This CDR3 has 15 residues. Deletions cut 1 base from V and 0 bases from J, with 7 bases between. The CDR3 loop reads CASSQGLTSGNTIYF. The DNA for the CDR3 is TGCGCCAGCAGCCAAGGCCTAACCTCTGGAAACACCATATATTTT.

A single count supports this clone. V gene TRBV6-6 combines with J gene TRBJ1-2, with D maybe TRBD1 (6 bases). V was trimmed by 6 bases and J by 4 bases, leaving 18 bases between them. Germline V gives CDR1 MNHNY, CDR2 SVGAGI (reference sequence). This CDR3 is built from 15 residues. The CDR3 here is CASSSPQGPLYGYTF. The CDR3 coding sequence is TGTGCCAGCAGCTCCCCACAGGGACCCCTCTATGGCTACACCTTC.

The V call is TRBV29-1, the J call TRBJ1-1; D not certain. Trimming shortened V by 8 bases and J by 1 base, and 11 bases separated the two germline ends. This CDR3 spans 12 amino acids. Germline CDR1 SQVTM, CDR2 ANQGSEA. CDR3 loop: CSTINQNTEAFF. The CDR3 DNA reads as TGCAGCACAATAAACCAGAACACTGAAGCTTTCTTT.

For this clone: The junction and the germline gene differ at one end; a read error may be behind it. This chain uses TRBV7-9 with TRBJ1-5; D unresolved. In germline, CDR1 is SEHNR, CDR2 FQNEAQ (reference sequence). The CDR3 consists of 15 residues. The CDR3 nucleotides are TGTTCCAGCAGCCGTCTTAATGAGGAGAGTCAGCCCCAGCATTTT. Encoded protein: CSSSRLNEESQPQHF.

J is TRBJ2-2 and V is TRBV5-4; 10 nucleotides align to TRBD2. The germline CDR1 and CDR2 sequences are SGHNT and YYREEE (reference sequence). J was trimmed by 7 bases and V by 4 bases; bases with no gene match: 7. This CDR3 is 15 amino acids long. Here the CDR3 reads CASSRERGGYGELFF. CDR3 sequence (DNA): TGTGCCAGCAGCCGAGAGCGGGGGGGGTACGGGGAGCTGTTTTTT.

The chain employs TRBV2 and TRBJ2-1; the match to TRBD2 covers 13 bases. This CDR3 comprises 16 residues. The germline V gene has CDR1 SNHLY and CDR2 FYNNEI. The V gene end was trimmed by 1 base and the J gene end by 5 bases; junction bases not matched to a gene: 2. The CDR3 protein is CASSEDGLAGDNEQFF. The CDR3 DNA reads TGTGCCAGCAGTGAAGATGGACTAGCGGGGGACAATGAGCAGTTCTTC.

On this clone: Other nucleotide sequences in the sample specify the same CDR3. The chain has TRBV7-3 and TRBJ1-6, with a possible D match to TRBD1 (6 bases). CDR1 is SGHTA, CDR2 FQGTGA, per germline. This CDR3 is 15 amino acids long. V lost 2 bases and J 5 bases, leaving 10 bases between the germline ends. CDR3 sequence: CASSLGQSNNSPLHF. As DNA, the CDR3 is TGTGCCAGCAGCTTAGGACAGTCAAATAATTCACCCCTCCACTTT.

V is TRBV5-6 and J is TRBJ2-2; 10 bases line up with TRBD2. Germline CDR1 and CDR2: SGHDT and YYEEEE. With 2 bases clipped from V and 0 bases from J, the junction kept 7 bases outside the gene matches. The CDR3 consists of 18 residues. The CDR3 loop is CASSLGLAGDPNTGELFF. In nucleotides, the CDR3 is TGTGCCAGCAGCTTAGGGCTAGCGGGGGATCCGAACACCGGGGAGCTGTTTTTT. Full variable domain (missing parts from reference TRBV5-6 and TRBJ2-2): DAGVTQSPTHLIKTRGQQVTLRCSPKSGHDTVSWYQQALGQGPQFIFQYYEEEERQRGNFPDRFSGHQFPNYSSELNVNALLLGDSALYLCASSLGLAGDPNTGELFFGEGSRLTVL.

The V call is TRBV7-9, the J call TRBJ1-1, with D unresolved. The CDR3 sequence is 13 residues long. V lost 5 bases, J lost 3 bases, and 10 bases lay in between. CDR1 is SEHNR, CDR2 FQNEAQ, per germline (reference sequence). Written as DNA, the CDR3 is TGTGCCAGCAGCGGTAGGAGGGACACTGAAGCTTTCTTT. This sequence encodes CASSGRRDTEAFF.

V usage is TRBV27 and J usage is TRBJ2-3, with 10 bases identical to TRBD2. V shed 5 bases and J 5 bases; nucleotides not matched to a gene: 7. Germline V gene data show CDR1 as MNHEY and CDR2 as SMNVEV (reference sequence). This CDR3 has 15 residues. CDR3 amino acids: CASSPAGGLEDTQYF. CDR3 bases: TGTGCCAGCAGTCCAGCGGGGGGGCTAGAAGATACGCAGTATTTT.

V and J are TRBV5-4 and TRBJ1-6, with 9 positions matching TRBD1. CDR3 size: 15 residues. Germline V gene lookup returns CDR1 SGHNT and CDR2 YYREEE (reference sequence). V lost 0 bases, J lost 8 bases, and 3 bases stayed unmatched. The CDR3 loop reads CASSLGGQGYSPLHF. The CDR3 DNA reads TGTGCCAGCAGCTTGGGAGGACAGGGGTATTCACCCCTCCACTTT.

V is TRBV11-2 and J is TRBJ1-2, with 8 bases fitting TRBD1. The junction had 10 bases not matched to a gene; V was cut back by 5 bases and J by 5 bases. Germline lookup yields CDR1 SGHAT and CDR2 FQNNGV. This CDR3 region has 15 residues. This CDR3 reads CASSPQGQGEYGYTF. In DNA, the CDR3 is TGTGCCAGCAGCCCCCAAGGACAGGGAGAATATGGCTACACCTTC.

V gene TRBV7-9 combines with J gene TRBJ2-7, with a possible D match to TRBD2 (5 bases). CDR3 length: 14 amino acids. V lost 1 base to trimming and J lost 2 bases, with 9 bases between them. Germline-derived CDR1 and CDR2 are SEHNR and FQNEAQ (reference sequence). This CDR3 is CASSLGRGPYEQYF. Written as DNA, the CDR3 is TGTGCCAGCAGCTTAGGTCGGGGTCCCTACGAGCAGTACTTC.

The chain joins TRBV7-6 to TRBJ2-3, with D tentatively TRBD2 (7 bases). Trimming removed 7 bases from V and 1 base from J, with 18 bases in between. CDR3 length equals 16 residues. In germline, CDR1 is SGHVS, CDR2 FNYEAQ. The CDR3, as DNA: TGTGCCAGCACCCGGCTGGGGGGGCCCCGCACAGATACGCAGTATTTT. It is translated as CASTRLGGPRTDTQYF.